A single sample gave rise to the 8 T cell receptor beta chains below, sequenced in a study of beta chain features in type 1 diabetes. General study results and limits: Moderate yet significant TCRB CDR3 shortening was seen in Type 1 diabetes patients in all four CD4+ subsets.

Their cognate antigens are unknown. Every isolated RNA sample was fully reverse transcribed, so sequencing captured expressed TCRB transcripts. Clones were sequenced by immunoSEQ multiplex PCR, and TCRdb holds only the in-frame ones, with some missing. The table includes about 160,000 clones, approximately 9.1% detected once. Sample: central memory CD4+ T cells from blood. These receptors were taken from a young woman with type 1 diabetes.

This clone was seen more than once but under ten times. The J gene is TRBJ2-3, the V gene TRBV30; 7 bases match TRBD1. This CDR3 spans 13 amino acids. V lost 7 bases and J lost 2; bases outside the gene matches: 6. Germline V gives CDR1 GTSNPN, CDR2 SVGIG (reference sequence). CDR3 amino acids: CASSGQITDTQYF. The CDR3 DNA reads as TGTGCCTCCTCGGGACAGATCACAGATACGCAGTATTTT.

This clone has more than one count but fewer than ten. The chain carries TRBV7-2 and TRBJ2-7; 8 nucleotides align to TRBD2. The CDR3 loop spans 15 amino acids. Losses at the gene ends were 1 base for V and 7 bases for J; bases not matched to a gene: 9. Germline assignment: CDR1 SGHTA and CDR2 FQGNSA. The CDR3 loop reads CASSLEWTSPGEQYF. CDR3 DNA: TGTGCCAGCAGCTTAGAGTGGACTAGCCCGGGGGAGCAGTACTTC. Using reference TRBV7-2 and TRBJ2-7 for the parts outside the CDR3, the full variable domain is GAGVSQSPSNKVTEKGKDVELRCDPISGHTALYWYRQSLGQGLEFLIYFQGNSAPDKSGLPSDRFSAERTGGSVSTLTIQRTQQEDSAVYLCASSLEWTSPGEQYFGPGTRLTVT.

This clone was seen a handful of times. This rearrangement joins TRBV15 to TRBJ2-3; weak D call: TRBD1 (5 bases). Germline CDR1 LNHNV, CDR2 YYDKDF (reference sequence). The CDR3 is 15 amino acids. V lost 0 bases and J 3 bases, leaving 10 bases between the germline ends. The CDR3 region is CATSRDTGDTDTQYF. The CDR3 coding sequence is TGTGCCACCAGCAGAGACACAGGAGATACAGATACGCAGTATTTT.

This clone showed up just once. The chain is built from TRBV29-1 and TRBJ2-3; 9 bases agree with TRBD2. The CDR3 is 14 amino acids. Germline values: CDR1 SQVTM, CDR2 ANQGSEA. V lost 3 bases, J lost 0 bases, and 1 base stayed unmatched. The CDR3 is CSVDTSGSTDTQYF. The CDR3 nucleotides read TGCAGCGTTGATACTAGCGGGAGCACAGATACGCAGTATTTT.

This chain connects TRBV18 to TRBJ1-2, with 10 bases lining up with TRBD1. V shed 3 bases and J 7 bases; nucleotides not matched to a gene: 5. Germline assignment: CDR1 KGHSH and CDR2 LQKENI. The CDR3 has 14 residues. The CDR3 reads CASSPGTGVSGYTF. The CDR3, as DNA: TGTGCCAGCTCACCTGGGACAGGGGTTTCTGGCTACACCTTC. The variable domain in full, with the rest retrieved from reference TRBV18 and TRBJ1-2, is NAGVMQNPRHLVRRRGQEARLRCSPMKGHSHVYWYRQLPEEGLKFMVYLQKENIIDESGMPKERFSAEFPKEGPSILRIQQVVRGDSAAYFCASSPGTGVSGYTFGSGTRLTVV.

The chain is built from TRBV5-4 and TRBJ2-1, with 8 bases that match TRBD2. Unmatched junction bases numbered 8, after V lost 3 bases and J lost 3 bases. Germline V gene sequence: CDR1 SGHNT, CDR2 YYREEE (reference sequence). This CDR3 is built from 16 residues. This chain's CDR3 is CASSSKAGVGYNEQFF. The DNA for the CDR3 is TGTGCCAGCAGCTCCAAAGCGGGAGTAGGCTACAATGAGCAGTTCTTC.

Points on this clone: The sample holds other DNA sequences that translate to the same CDR3. The chain links TRBV19 to TRBJ2-1; TRBD2 might be the D (5 bases). CDR1 and CDR2 (germline): LNHDA, SQIVND (reference sequence). V gave up 7 bases and J gave up 4 bases, with 8 bases separating them. The CDR3 totals 12 residues. The CDR3 nucleotides read TGTGCCAGTAAAGGGAGATACAATGAGCAGTTCTTC. Translated, it gives CASKGRYNEQFF. Based on the CDR3 plus reference TRBV19 and TRBJ2-1, the full variable domain is DGGITQSPKYLFRKEGQNVTLSCEQNLNHDAMYWYRQDPGQGLRLIYYSQIVNDFQKGDIAEGYSVSREKKESFPLTVTSAQKNPTAFYLCASKGRYNEQFFGPGTRLTVL.

This clone occurred once. The J gene is TRBJ2-7, the V gene TRBV28; 9 nucleotides agree with TRBD1. This CDR3 has 15 amino acids. V lost 6 bases and J lost 2; bases outside the gene matches: 8. Germline V CDR1 and CDR2: MDHEN, SYDVKM. The CDR3 is CASRRRDRDAYEQYF. CDR3 DNA sequence: TGTGCCAGCAGAAGAAGGGACAGGGACGCCTACGAGCAGTACTTC.